The rows below give T cell receptor beta chains drawn from one sample of a study of cytomegalovirus exposure and HLA in healthy donors. This table comes from immunoSEQ multiplex PCR, and its TCRdb copy is limited to in-frame clones, with some not included. This listing includes roughly 55,000 clones. The sample comprised PBMCs. The source of these receptors is a woman aged 45-59 years in good health and CMV-seropositive. Each CDR3 is given without its conserved first and last residue.

j_call,v_call,cdr3_aa
TRBJ1-6,TRBV7-9,ASSLTGGSSPLH
TRBJ2-1,TRBV4-1,ANSQEASGRSSDNEQF
TRBJ1-5,TRBV28,ASSLWTSVKGTQH
TRBJ2-5,TRBV5-1,ASSLGLTALQETQY
TRBJ2-1,TRBV6-1,ASSGLAGGHNEQF
TRBJ2-7,TRBV18,ASSLHLGVGDEQY
TRBJ2-3,TRBV11-2,ASSRTRVGDTQY
TRBJ2-6,TRBV30,AWTGGAAGANVLT
TRBJ2-2,TRBV4-1,ASSPTTGKGNTGELF
TRBJ1-6,TRBV5-1,ASSSDRELSYNSPIH
TRBJ2-7,TRBV18,ASSPSLNYEQY
TRBJ1-2,TRBV28,ASSLGAAGYT
TRBJ2-5,TRBV10-2,ASRYSGEETQY
TRBJ1-4,TRBV28,ASSFRGGRLNEKLF
TRBJ2-7,TRBV4-2,ASSQAGLLIEQY
TRBJ2-5,TRBV7-3,ASSWGGGSETQY
TRBJ2-5,TRBV11-2,ASSPAGLAGVETQY